This T cell receptor beta chain was retrieved from a study of shared clonotypes between healthy human individuals. The naive CD8 population came from CD45RO-negative cells selected for CCR7, without terminally differentiated effector memory CD45RA+ cells. Germline values: CDR1 MNHEY, CDR2 SMNVEV (reference sequence). The CDR3 is made up of 17 amino acids. V lost 7 bases and J lost 0; bases outside the gene matches: 10. Profiled with immunoSEQ multiplex PCR; TCRdb holds only in-frame clones, not every one. The top ten clones hold 1.5% to 2% of a sample with about 2.1 million clones, over 85% of them seen once.

This chain joins TRBV27 and TRBJ2-3; 10 positions agree with TRBD2. The sample taken for sequencing was naive CD8+ T cells from PBMCs. The clonotype comes from a man younger than 35 in good health. Some clones in this sample may be carry-over from other donors' samples. Here the CDR3 reads CASNSMLAGESTDTQYF. Written as DNA, the CDR3 is TGTGCCAGCAACTCAATGCTAGCGGGAGAGAGCACAGATACGCAGTATTTT.